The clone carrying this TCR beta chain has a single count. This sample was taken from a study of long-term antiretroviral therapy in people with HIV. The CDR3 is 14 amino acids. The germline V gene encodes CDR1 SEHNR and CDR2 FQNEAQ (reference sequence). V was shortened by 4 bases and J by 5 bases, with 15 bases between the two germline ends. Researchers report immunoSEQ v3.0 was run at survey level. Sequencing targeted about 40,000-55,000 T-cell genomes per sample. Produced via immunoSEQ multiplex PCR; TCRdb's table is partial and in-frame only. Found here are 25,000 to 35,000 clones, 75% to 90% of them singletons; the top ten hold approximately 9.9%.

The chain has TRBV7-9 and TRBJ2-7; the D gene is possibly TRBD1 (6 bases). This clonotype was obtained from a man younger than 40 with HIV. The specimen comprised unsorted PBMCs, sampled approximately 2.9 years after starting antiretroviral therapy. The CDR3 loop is CASSSLTTGHEQYF. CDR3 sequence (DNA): TGTGCCAGCAGCTCCCTAACGACAGGCCACGAGCAGTACTTC.